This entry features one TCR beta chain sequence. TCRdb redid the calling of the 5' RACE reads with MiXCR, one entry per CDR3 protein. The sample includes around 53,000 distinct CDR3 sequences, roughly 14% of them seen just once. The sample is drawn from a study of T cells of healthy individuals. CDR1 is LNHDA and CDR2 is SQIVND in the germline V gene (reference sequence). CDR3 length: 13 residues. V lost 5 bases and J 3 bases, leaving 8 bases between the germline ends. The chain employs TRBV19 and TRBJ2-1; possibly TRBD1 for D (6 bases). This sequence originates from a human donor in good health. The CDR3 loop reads CASSADSYNEQFF. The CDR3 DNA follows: TGTGCCAGTAGTGCGGACAGCTACAATGAGCAGTTCTTC.